The 32 T cell receptor beta chains presented below share a single source sample, sequenced in a study of early T cells in non-severe SARS-CoV-2 infection. TCRdb re-analysed the 5' RACE reads in MiXCR, keeping a single row per CDR3 protein. The sample yields some 34,000 distinct CDR3 sequences, roughly 9.9% seen once. The sequencing input was whole blood. Every receptor here comes from an adult who was a healthcare worker with PCR-confirmed SARS-CoV-2 infection or an uninfected control (not recorded which).

This clonotype was detected ten times or more. This CDR3 reads CASSGTDRELTGELFF. CDR3 bases: TGTGCCAGCAGTGGAACAGACAGGGAACTCACCGGGGAGCTGTTTTTT. The genes are TRBV9 and TRBJ2-2; 7 nucleotides match TRBD1. CDR3 length: 16 amino acids. With 5 bases clipped from V and 4 bases from J, the junction kept 11 bases outside the gene matches. Germline CDR1 reads SGDLS; CDR2 reads YYNGEE.

Many counts were recorded for this clonotype. The chain couples TRBV14 to TRBJ2-2, with a possible D match to TRBD2 (5 bases). The CDR3 is made up of 15 amino acids. With 0 bases removed from V and 5 bases from J, the gap between germline ends came to 10 bases. Germline CDR1 is SGHDN and CDR2 is FVKESK. The CDR3, as DNA: TGTGCCAGCAGCCAAGATCGCGGGTGGACCGGGGAGCTGTTTTTT. Protein sequence: CASSQDRGWTGELFF.

CDR3 coding DNA: TGCAGCGTGGCCCAGGGTGCCGGGGAGCTGTTTTTT. Residues: CSVAQGAGELFF. The rearrangement joins TRBV29-1 to TRBJ2-2; D may be TRBD1 (5 bases). Germline-derived CDR1 and CDR2 are SQVTM and ANQGSEA. The V and J ends lost 6 bases and 6 bases respectively, with 11 bases between them. This CDR3 spans 12 amino acids.

This rearrangement joins TRBV29-1 to TRBJ1-1; D gene uncertain. Trimming cost V 3 bases and J 7 bases, with 12 bases left between them. The CDR3 runs 12 residues. CDR1 SQVTM and CDR2 ANQGSEA come from the germline V gene. CDR3 nucleotides: TGCAGCGTTGATCGAGGGAACTATGAAGCTTTCTTT. This encodes CSVDRGNYEAFF.

The table lists this clonotype with many counts. The J gene is TRBJ2-3, the V gene TRBV10-3; 7 bases line up with TRBD1. Looked up from germline, CDR1 is ENHRY and CDR2 is SYGVKD. This CDR3 contains 14 residues. V dropped 6 bases and J dropped 2; count of bases not matched to a gene: 5. CDR3 region: CAIRLGTDTDTQYF. The CDR3 bases are TGTGCCATCAGATTAGGGACAGACACAGATACGCAGTATTTT.

This clonotype has ten or more counts. V usage is TRBV9 and J usage is TRBJ1-5; D not certain. The CDR3 is made up of 15 amino acids. Trimming took off 0 bases at V and 0 bases at J, with 7 bases between the two ends. Germline-derived CDR1 and CDR2 are SGDLS and YYNGEE. CDR3 residues: CASSVGSYSNQPQHF. The CDR3 DNA is TGTGCCAGCAGCGTAGGCAGCTATAGCAATCAGCCCCAGCATTTT.

The chain recombines TRBV5-1 with TRBJ1-5; weak D call: TRBD1 (5 bases). The CDR3 runs to 15 residues. The germline gives CDR1 SGHRS, CDR2 YFSETQ. V was pared by 2 bases and J by 1 base, with 10 bases between. The CDR3: CASSLGGDSNQPQHF. In DNA, the CDR3 is TGCGCCAGCAGCTTAGGCGGGGACAGCAATCAGCCCCAGCATTTT.

This clonotype was picked up many times. The chain carries TRBV6-5 and TRBJ2-1; the D gene is possibly TRBD2 (6 bases). V dropped 8 bases and J dropped 7 bases, with 12 bases sitting between them. This CDR3 is 12 amino acids long. Germline assignment: CDR1 MNHEY and CDR2 SVGAGI. The DNA of the CDR3 is TGTGCCAGCTGGGGGGTCCAGAATGAGCAGTTCTTC. Its protein product is CASWGVQNEQFF.

This clonotype was seen many times. CDR3 sequence reads: CSAPSPGRGGAFF. The CDR3, as DNA: TGCAGCGCCCCAAGCCCAGGCCGCGGAGGAGCTTTCTTT. This chain joins TRBV29-1 and TRBJ1-1, with no clear D. The CDR3 consists of 13 residues. Trimming left V 7 bases short and J 10 bases short, with 22 bases between. Per the germline V gene, CDR1 is SQVTM and CDR2 is ANQGSEA.

The chain employs TRBV7-2 and TRBJ1-5; possibly TRBD1 for D (6 bases). The V end lost 4 bases, the J end lost 9 bases, and 16 bases lay between the germline ends. CDR1 is SGHTA, CDR2 FQGNSA, per germline. The CDR3 is 14 amino acids. CDR3 loop: CASSSDRSLGPQHF. The CDR3 DNA is TGTGCCAGCAGCTCAGACAGGTCCTTGGGGCCCCAGCATTTT.

This chain links TRBV29-1 with TRBJ1-1, with a possible D match to TRBD1 (6 bases). V lost 3 bases and J lost 4, with 12 bases in between. The germline V gene has CDR1 SQVTM and CDR2 ANQGSEA. This CDR3 spans 13 amino acids. The CDR3 here is CSVEGAPGTEAFF. CDR3 nucleotide sequence: TGCAGCGTTGAGGGGGCCCCGGGCACTGAAGCTTTCTTT.

This clonotype was picked up many times. The J gene is TRBJ1-4, the V gene TRBV6-5, with D perhaps TRBD1 (5 bases). The CDR3 has 13 residues. The V gene's germline CDR1 is MNHEY and CDR2 SVGAGI. V was trimmed by 5 bases and J by 8 bases, leaving 12 bases between them. The CDR3 sequence: CASSLGRDEKLFF. The CDR3, as DNA: TGTGCCAGCAGTCTGGGGAGGGACGAAAAACTGTTTTTT.

The chain combines TRBV5-1 with TRBJ2-1, with D hard to call. This CDR3 spans 12 amino acids. Germline V gene sequence: CDR1 SGHRS, CDR2 YFSETQ. With 4 bases removed from V and 4 bases from J, the gap between germline ends came to 6 bases. For the CDR3, the DNA is TGCGCCAGCAGCGTCCAGTACAATGAGCAGTTCTTC. Translated: CASSVQYNEQFF. The variable domain in full, completed from reference TRBV5-1 and TRBJ2-1, reads KAGVTQTPRYLIKTRGQQVTLSCSPISGHRSVSWYQQTPGQGLQFLFEYFSETQRNKGNFPGRFSGRQFSNSRSEMNVSTLELGDSALYLCASSVQYNEQFFGPGTRLTVL.

In this sample, this clonotype turned up many times. CDR3 in amino acids: CSANGLMSTDTQYF. CDR3 nucleotides: TGCAGTGCTAATGGCCTGATGAGCACAGATACGCAGTATTTT. The chain links TRBV20-1 to TRBJ2-3; D is unresolved. Looked up from germline, CDR1 is DFQATT and CDR2 is SNEGSKA (reference sequence). V was pared by 4 bases and J by 0 bases, with 11 bases between. The CDR3 loop spans 14 amino acids.

This clonotype was seen only a few times. The chain has TRBV19 and TRBJ2-3; no firm D call. The V and J ends lost 4 bases and 5 bases respectively, with 7 bases between them. Germline CDR1 reads LNHDA; CDR2 reads SQIVND (reference sequence). The CDR3 contains 12 residues. The CDR3 DNA reads TGTGCCAGTAGTACCCTAGGAGATACGCAGTATTTT. The encoded protein is CASSTLGDTQYF.

This clonotype was counted ten times or more. The chain has TRBV9 and TRBJ2-1; no definite D call. Germline V gives CDR1 SGDLS, CDR2 YYNGEE. The V and J ends lost 4 bases and 6 bases respectively, with 11 bases between them. CDR3 size: 13 residues. The CDR3 coding sequence is TGTGCCAGCAGCCCCTCTACCTCCAATGAGCAGTTCTTC. It codes for CASSPSTSNEQFF.

This clonotype was detected many times. The chain links TRBV5-1 to TRBJ2-1; TRBD2 aligns across 8 bases. The germline V gene encodes CDR1 SGHRS and CDR2 YFSETQ. Germline trimming cut 6 bases from V and 6 bases from J; bases unmatched to any gene: 11. The CDR3 sequence is 15 residues long. CDR3 nucleotide sequence: TGCGCCAGCACCTCGTCGGGGGGGGCGCTCAATGAGCAGTTCTTC. This encodes CASTSSGGALNEQFF.

This clonotype showed up just a few times. The J gene is TRBJ1-1, the V gene TRBV29-1, with a tentative D call TRBD1 (6 bases). The ends were cut back, 6 bases at V and 7 bases at J, with 9 bases in the middle. The germline V gene encodes CDR1 SQVTM and CDR2 ANQGSEA. The CDR3 covers 10 residues. CDR3 nucleotide sequence: TGCAGCGTAGGACAGATTGAAGCTTTCTTT. Translating it yields CSVGQIEAFF.

At least ten counts were recorded for this clonotype. The rearrangement uses TRBV19 and TRBJ2-7, with TRBD1 matching 8 bases. The germline gives CDR1 LNHDA, CDR2 SQIVND (reference sequence). V was clipped by 5 bases and J by 3 bases; unmatched bases: 6. This CDR3 is built from 14 residues. The CDR3 is CASSPRTGNYEQYF. The CDR3 DNA reads as TGTGCCAGTAGTCCTCGGACAGGGAACTACGAGCAGTACTTC.

Ten or more counts support this clonotype. The genes are TRBV11-2 and TRBJ1-3; D call uncertain. CDR1 SGHAT and CDR2 FQNNGV come from the germline V gene. V was trimmed by 5 bases and J by 0 bases, leaving 14 bases between them. The CDR3 sequence is 16 residues long. For the CDR3, the DNA is TGTGCCAGCAGCCCTCAAACCCTTAACTCTGGAAACACCATATATTTT. Amino acids: CASSPQTLNSGNTIYF.

This clonotype was recorded at least ten times. The CDR3 bases are TGTGCCAGCAGCTCTGGGACTCTTCCTGAAGCTTTCTTT. Encoded protein: CASSSGTLPEAFF. This rearrangement joins TRBV13 to TRBJ1-1, with D perhaps matching TRBD1 (5 bases). This CDR3 region has 13 residues. Trimming pared 4 bases from V and 6 bases from J, leaving 12 bases between. Germline lookup yields CDR1 PRHDT and CDR2 FYEKMQ (reference sequence).

Only a few counts were recorded for this clonotype. This chain links TRBV5-1 with TRBJ2-3; no firm D call. CDR3 length equals 15 residues. Germline V gives CDR1 SGHRS, CDR2 YFSETQ. Trimming took off 4 bases at V and 0 bases at J, with 12 bases between the two ends. For the CDR3, the DNA is TGCGCCAGCAGCCCGACGGGTCATAGCACAGATACGCAGTATTTT. Encoded protein: CASSPTGHSTDTQYF.

This clonotype was recorded many times. This chain connects TRBV7-2 to TRBJ1-6, with TRBD1 matching over 7 bases. In germline, CDR1 is SGHTA, CDR2 FQGNSA. J gave up 8 bases and V 2 bases, and 9 bases lay outside the gene matches. This CDR3 comprises 16 residues. CDR3 sequence: CASSLLGTDGYSPLHF. The CDR3 bases are TGTGCCAGCAGCTTATTGGGGACAGACGGATATTCACCCCTCCACTTT.

Ten or more counts support this clonotype. The chain has TRBV12-3 or TRBV12-4 and TRBJ1-2, with D possibly matching TRBD1 (6 bases). V was pared by 6 bases and J by 7 bases, with 21 bases between. There are 15 residues in the CDR3. CDR3 in amino acids: CASRRSRGKQGGYTF. Here the CDR3 DNA reads TGTGCCAGCAGAAGATCTAGGGGGAAGCAAGGTGGCTACACCTTC.

This clonotype occurred a few times. This chain joins TRBV2 and TRBJ1-4; weak D call: TRBD1 (5 bases). Germline assignment: CDR1 SNHLY and CDR2 FYNNEI. The CDR3 is made up of 14 amino acids. Trimming took 6 bases from V and 8 from J, leaving 16 bases between them. The CDR3 DNA follows: TGTGCCAGCAGGGACACCGGGGACGCCGAAAAACTGTTTTTT. Protein sequence: CASRDTGDAEKLFF.

This clonotype was found a few times. The rearrangement uses TRBV11-2 and TRBJ2-1, with TRBD1 matching over 8 bases. Unmatched junction bases numbered 0, after V lost 8 bases and J lost 3 bases. CDR3 size: 12 residues. Looked up from germline, CDR1 is SGHAT and CDR2 is FQNNGV. CDR3 nucleotides: TGTGCCAGCGGACAGGGCTACAATGAGCAGTTCTTC. It specifies CASGQGYNEQFF. Full variable domain (rest looked up from reference TRBV11-2 and TRBJ2-1): EAGVAQSPRYKIIEKRQSVAFWCNPISGHATLYWYQQILGQGPKLLIQFQNNGVVDDSQLPKDRFSAERLKGVDSTLKIQPAKLEDSAVYLCASGQGYNEQFFGPGTRLTVL.

This clonotype has just a few counts. This chain connects TRBV20-1 to TRBJ1-6; no clear D gene. The CDR3 spans 12 residues. V lost 3 bases and J 8 bases, leaving 8 bases between the germline ends. Per germline, CDR1 DFQATT and CDR2 SNEGSKA (reference sequence). CDR3 sequence reads: CSASGFDSPLHF. The CDR3 DNA reads TGCAGTGCTAGTGGATTCGATTCACCCCTCCACTTT.

This chain connects TRBV7-2 to TRBJ2-3; D not certain. The CDR3 totals 14 residues. The V end was cut by 1 base, the J end by 5 bases, with 10 bases between. Germline assignment: CDR1 SGHTA and CDR2 FQGNSA. In DNA form, the CDR3 reads TGTGCCAGCAGCTTAGTTATCAGGCAAGATACGCAGTATTTT. Residues: CASSLVIRQDTQYF.

The chain's CDR3 is CASSSGALVEQYF. The CDR3 DNA sequence: TGTGCCAGCAGCTCTGGAGCTCTGGTCGAGCAGTACTTC. The V call is TRBV9, the J call TRBJ2-7; D is ambiguous. CDR1 and CDR2 from the germline V gene are SGDLS and YYNGEE. The CDR3 runs 13 residues. Trimming took 4 bases from V and 6 from J, leaving 14 bases between them.

This clonotype was observed a handful of times. The J gene is TRBJ2-2, the V gene TRBV28; 7 bases map to TRBD1. The germline V gene encodes CDR1 MDHEN and CDR2 SYDVKM. There are 13 residues in the CDR3. V lost 6 bases and J lost 7; bases outside the gene matches: 5. The CDR3 protein is CASRRQGLGELFF. The CDR3 DNA follows: TGTGCCAGCAGACGACAGGGTCTCGGGGAGCTGTTTTTT. Using reference TRBV28 and TRBJ2-2 for the parts outside the CDR3, the full variable domain is DVKVTQSSRYLVKRTGEKVFLECVQDMDHENMFWYRQDPGLGLRLIYFSYDVKMKEKGDIPEGYSVSREKKERFSLILESASTNQTSMYLCASRRQGLGELFFGEGSRLTVL.

The table lists this clonotype with a few counts. The gene calls are TRBV25-1 and TRBJ1-3, with D maybe TRBD1 (5 bases). Germline values: CDR1 MGHDK, CDR2 SYGVNS. V dropped 7 bases and J dropped 6 bases, with 19 bases sitting between them. This CDR3 contains 15 residues. The CDR3 protein is CASTPGRAMENTIYF. The CDR3 DNA reads TGTGCCAGCACCCCTGGCAGGGCGATGGAAAACACCATATATTTT.

This chain connects TRBV7-8 to TRBJ2-3; 8 bases agree with TRBD1. V shed 5 bases and J 3 bases; nucleotides not matched to a gene: 7. Per the germline V gene, CDR1 is SGHVS and CDR2 is FQNEAQ. This CDR3 is built from 15 residues. CDR3 residues: CASSPRTGSTDTQYF. The CDR3 nucleotides read TGTGCCAGCAGCCCTCGGACAGGGTCGACAGATACGCAGTATTTT.